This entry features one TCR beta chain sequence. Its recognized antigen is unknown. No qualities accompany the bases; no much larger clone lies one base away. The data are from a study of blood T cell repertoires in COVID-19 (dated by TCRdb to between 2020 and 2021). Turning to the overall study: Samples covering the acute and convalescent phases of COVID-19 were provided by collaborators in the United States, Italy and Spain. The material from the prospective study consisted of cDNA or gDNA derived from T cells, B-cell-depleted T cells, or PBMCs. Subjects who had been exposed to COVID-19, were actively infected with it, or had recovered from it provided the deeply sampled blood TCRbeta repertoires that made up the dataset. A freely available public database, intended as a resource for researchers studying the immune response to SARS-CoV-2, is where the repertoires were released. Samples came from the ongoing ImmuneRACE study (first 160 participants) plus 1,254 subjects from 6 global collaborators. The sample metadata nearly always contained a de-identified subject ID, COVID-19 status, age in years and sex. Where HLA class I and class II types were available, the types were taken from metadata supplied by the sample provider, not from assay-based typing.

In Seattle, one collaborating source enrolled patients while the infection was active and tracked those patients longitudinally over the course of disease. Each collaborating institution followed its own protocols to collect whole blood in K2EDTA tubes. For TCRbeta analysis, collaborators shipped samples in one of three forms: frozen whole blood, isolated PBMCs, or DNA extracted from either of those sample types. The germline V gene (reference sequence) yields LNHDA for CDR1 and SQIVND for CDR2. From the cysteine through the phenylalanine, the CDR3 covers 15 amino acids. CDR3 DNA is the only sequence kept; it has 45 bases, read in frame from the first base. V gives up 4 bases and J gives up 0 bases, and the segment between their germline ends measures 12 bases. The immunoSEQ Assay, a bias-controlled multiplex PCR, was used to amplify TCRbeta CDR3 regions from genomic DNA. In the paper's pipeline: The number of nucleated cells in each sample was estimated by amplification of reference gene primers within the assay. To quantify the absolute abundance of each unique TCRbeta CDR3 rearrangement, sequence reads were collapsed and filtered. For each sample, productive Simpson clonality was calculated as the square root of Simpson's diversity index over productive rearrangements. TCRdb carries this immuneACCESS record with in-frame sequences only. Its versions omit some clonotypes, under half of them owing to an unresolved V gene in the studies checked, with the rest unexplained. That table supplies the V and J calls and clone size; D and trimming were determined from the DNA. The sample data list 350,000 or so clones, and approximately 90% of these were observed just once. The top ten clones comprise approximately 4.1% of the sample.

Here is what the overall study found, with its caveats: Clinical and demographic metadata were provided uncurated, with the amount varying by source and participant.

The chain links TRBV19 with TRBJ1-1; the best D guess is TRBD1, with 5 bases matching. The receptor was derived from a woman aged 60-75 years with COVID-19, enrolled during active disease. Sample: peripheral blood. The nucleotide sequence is TGTGCCAGTAGTAAAAACAGGCAGATGAACACTGAAGCTTTCTTT. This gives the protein CASSKNRQMNTEAFF.